The rows below give T cell receptor beta chains drawn from one sample of a study of blood T cell repertoires in COVID-19. Sequencing was performed with immunoSEQ multiplex PCR; in TCRdb, only in-frame clones are kept and a portion is missing. The sample has about 330,000 clones, roughly 87% seen once. What was sequenced was PBMCs or T cells enriched from blood (not recorded which). Receptor source: a woman aged 25 to 39 who had recovered from COVID-19. Both conserved end residues are part of each CDR3. D genes are given only for firm matches. Where a row states a size, it is once, few, many or the class of an expanded clone; other rows omit it.

clone_size	d_call	v_call	j_call	cdr3_nt	cdr3_aa
.	TRBD1	TRBV5-4	TRBJ2-7	TGTGCCAGCAGCTTAGCAGGGGGCAGCTCCTACGAGCAGTACTTC	CASSLAGGSSYEQYF
once	TRBD2	TRBV30	TRBJ2-3	TGTGCCTGGAGTGTATCCCGGACTAGCGGGGTACCAGATACGCAGTATTTT	CAWSVSRTSGVPDTQYF
.	.	TRBV19	TRBJ2-4	TGTGCCAGTAGTATCCAGGGCCCTATTTTAGCCAAAAACATTCAGTACTTC	CASSIQGPILAKNIQYF
.	TRBD2	TRBV9	TRBJ2-5	TGTGCCAGCAGCGGCCGGACTAGTCCCGAGACCCAGTACTTC	CASSGRTSPETQYF
.	TRBD1	TRBV6-6	TRBJ1-1	TGTGCCAGCAGTTACCCCGGACAGGCTCACCCTGAAGCTTTCTTT	CASSYPGQAHPEAFF
few	.	TRBV15	TRBJ2-7	TGTGCCACCAGCACCAGGGCAGGGGACGAGCAGTACTTC	CATSTRAGDEQYF
.	.	TRBV4-3	TRBJ1-2	TGCGCCAGCAGCCAAGCACGGGGAATAAACTATGGCTACACCTTC	CASSQARGINYGYTF
.	.	TRBV9	TRBJ1-3	TGTGCCAGCAGCGTAGCTGCGGGAAACACCATATATTTT	CASSVAAGNTIYF
once	.	TRBV10-3	TRBJ2-3	TGTGCCATAGCCGGGGGGCCCGCGGTCGCAGATACGCAGTATTTT	CAIAGGPAVADTQYF
.	TRBD1	TRBV7-2	TRBJ2-5	TGTGCCAGCAGCCTAGACAGGGGGTACCAAGAGACCCAGTACTTC	CASSLDRGYQETQYF
.	.	TRBV28	TRBJ1-5	TGTGCCAGCAGTTTAGGAGGGGCCAAGAGTCAGCCCCAGCATTTT	CASSLGGAKSQPQHF
.	.	TRBV9	TRBJ1-6	TGTGCCAGCAGCGTAGCGGCGGGGGTTTTTGGGAATTCACCCCTCCACTTT	CASSVAAGVFGNSPLHF
.	TRBD2	TRBV5-4	TRBJ2-3	TGTGCCAGCAGCTTGCGCACGGGGGGGCAGACAGATACGCAGTATTTT	CASSLRTGGQTDTQYF
.	TRBD1	TRBV10-3	TRBJ1-5	TGTGCCATCAGCCACGGGACAGGCAGCAATCAGCCCCAGCATTTT	CAISHGTGSNQPQHF
.	.	TRBV19	TRBJ2-1	TGTGCCAGTAGTCCCGGACAGGGAGGGAGGGATGAGCAGTTCTTC	CASSPGQGGRDEQFF
.	.	TRBV29-1	TRBJ2-7	TGCAGCGTTGAGGGGAGGAGACCCTACGAGCAGTACTTC	CSVEGRRPYEQYF
.	.	TRBV11-2	TRBJ2-1	TGTGCCAGCAGCTTAGATTGGCACAATGAGCAGTTCTTC	CASSLDWHNEQFF
.	.	TRBV27	TRBJ1-2	TGTGCCAGCAGTGCATCGGGGGAGAACTATGGCTACACCTTC	CASSASGENYGYTF
.	TRBD1	TRBV10-2	TRBJ1-4	TGCGCCAGCAGAGGGGACAGCTATAATGAAAAACTGTTTTTT	CASRGDSYNEKLFF
once	.	TRBV5-5	TRBJ1-4	TGTGCCAGCAGCTTGGGCTTACAGGGAACTAATGAAAAACTGTTTTTT	CASSLGLQGTNEKLFF
.	.	TRBV12-3/TRBV12-4	TRBJ2-1	TGTGCCAGCAGTTTAGACAACGATGAGCAGTTCTTC	CASSLDNDEQFF
few	TRBD1	TRBV19	TRBJ2-1	TGTGCCAGTAGTATCATGCAGGGGGTAACCAATGAGCAGTTCTTC	CASSIMQGVTNEQFF
few	TRBD1	TRBV7-2	TRBJ2-7	TGTGCCAGCAGCGCTTCGGGACAGGGCTACGAGCAGTACTTC	CASSASGQGYEQYF
.	TRBD1	TRBV28	TRBJ1-2	TGTGCCAGCAGTGGGGACAGGGGGCAAAATCGGAGCCTCGGCTACACCTTC	CASSGDRGQNRSLGYTF
.	TRBD1	TRBV9	TRBJ1-2	TGTGCCAGCAGCCCGCCCGGACAGGGTTTTGGCTATGGCTACACCTTC	CASSPPGQGFGYGYTF
.	TRBD1	TRBV23-1	TRBJ1-5	TGCGCCAGCAGTCAATCTAGGGGGACAGGGGGTTCTCTAGATCAGCCCCAGCATTTT	CASSQSRGTGGSLDQPQHF
.	TRBD1	TRBV11-3	TRBJ2-7	TGTGCCAGAGGACAGGGTCTCTCCTACGAGCAGTACTTC	CARGQGLSYEQYF
.	TRBD1	TRBV18	TRBJ1-2	TGTGCCAGCTCACCACTACCCGGACAGGGCTTAGCTAACTATGGCTACACCTTC	CASSPLPGQGLANYGYTF
.	TRBD2	TRBV9	TRBJ2-1	TGTGCCAGCAGCGTAGTAACTAGCGGGGGGGATGAGCAGTTCTTC	CASSVVTSGGDEQFF
.	.	TRBV16	TRBJ1-6	TGTGCCAGCAGCCAATCTGGTCAGGGAAATTCACCCCTCCACTTT	CASSQSGQGNSPLHF
.	.	TRBV28	TRBJ2-7	TGTGCCAGCAGTTCCCCAGGAAGAATGGATGAGCAGTACTTC	CASSSPGRMDEQYF
.	TRBD1	TRBV7-8	TRBJ1-6	TGTGCCAGCAGCCCCGGACAGGGGAATTCACCCCTCCACTTT	CASSPGQGNSPLHF
once	TRBD1	TRBV28	TRBJ1-1	TGTGCCAGCAGTTTGAACAGGGGGCCTGCTTTCTTT	CASSLNRGPAFF
.	TRBD1	TRBV28	TRBJ1-5	TGTGCCAGCGGAAAGCGGACAGGGCGGAATCAGCCCCAGCATTTT	CASGKRTGRNQPQHF
.	.	TRBV5-6	TRBJ2-4	TGTGCCAGCACCCTGCGGGTTGGCAAAAACATTCAGTACTTC	CASTLRVGKNIQYF
.	TRBD2	TRBV10-3	TRBJ2-7	TGTGCCATCAGTCTGGGAGGGGAAAGCTCCTACGAGCAGTACTTC	CAISLGGESSYEQYF
.	.	TRBV30	TRBJ1-6	TGTGCCTGGAGGAGGGGAGGTTCAGATAATTCACCCCTCCACTTT	CAWRRGGSDNSPLHF
.	TRBD2	TRBV11-2	TRBJ2-3	TGTGCCAGCAGCTCTAGCGGGGGGCGCACAGATACGCAGTATTTT	CASSSSGGRTDTQYF
.	TRBD1	TRBV30	TRBJ2-7	TGTGCCTGGAGTGTACAACGACAGGGCAACTTTTATTCCTACGAGCAGTACTTC	CAWSVQRQGNFYSYEQYF
.	TRBD1	TRBV30	TRBJ1-3	TGTGCCTGGAGACCCCAGGGACAGACTGGAAACACCATATATTTT	CAWRPQGQTGNTIYF
.	TRBD1	TRBV7-9	TRBJ1-2	TGTGCCAGCAGCGTTCGACAGGGGGCGAATGGCTACACCTTC	CASSVRQGANGYTF
.	.	TRBV28	TRBJ1-5	TGTGCCTCTTCCGAGAGGTATAGCAATCAGCCCCAGCATTTT	CASSERYSNQPQHF
.	.	TRBV5-5	TRBJ1-2	TGTGCCAGCAGCTTGGACGGGCAGGGCCACTATGGCTACACCTTC	CASSLDGQGHYGYTF
.	TRBD2	TRBV30	TRBJ2-5	TGTGCCTGGAGTGGGGGGGGAGAGACCCAGTACTTC	CAWSGGGETQYF
.	.	TRBV19	TRBJ1-3	TGTGCCAGTAGTACGGACAGAGGCAGAAACACCATATATTTT	CASSTDRGRNTIYF
.	.	TRBV4-2	TRBJ2-6	TGTGCCAGCAGCCAAACCCCCGACAGCTCTGGGGCCAACGTCCTGACTTTC	CASSQTPDSSGANVLTF
.	TRBD1	TRBV10-1	TRBJ2-3	TGCGCCAGCAGTGAGTCGGGACAGGGGGCCGGGACGCAGTATTTT	CASSESGQGAGTQYF
few	.	TRBV2	TRBJ1-3	TGTGCCAGCAATAGTGGGCCTGGAAACACCATATATTTT	CASNSGPGNTIYF
.	TRBD2	TRBV19	TRBJ2-7	TGTGCCTCCTCGGGGGGATCCTACGAGCAGTACTTC	CASSGGSYEQYF
once	.	TRBV9	TRBJ1-2	TGTGCCAGCAGCGTAGCTACGGGGGGGCAGGATGGCTACACCTTC	CASSVATGGQDGYTF
.	TRBD2	TRBV13	TRBJ2-5	TGTGCCAGCAGCCCTTTCAGCGGGGGGGCCAGGGAGACCCAGTACTTC	CASSPFSGGARETQYF
.	.	TRBV4-2	TRBJ1-2	TGTGCCAGCAGCCCACCCCCGGGAGGCTACACCTTC	CASSPPPGGYTF
.	TRBD1	TRBV10-3	TRBJ2-5	TGTGCCATCAGTGCTACAGGGGGCTCGGGGCAAGAGACCCAGTACTTC	CAISATGGSGQETQYF
.	TRBD1	TRBV10-3	TRBJ1-5	TGTGCCATCAGAGGGGACAGGGGCAATCAGCCCCAGCATTTT	CAIRGDRGNQPQHF
.	TRBD2	TRBV4-1	TRBJ2-7	TGCGCCAGCAGCCCCTCTAGCGGGGGGATTTACGAGCAGTACTTC	CASSPSSGGIYEQYF
few	.	TRBV6-5	TRBJ1-4	TGTGCCAGCAGCCCAACAGATAGTAATGAAAAACTGTTTTTT	CASSPTDSNEKLFF
once	TRBD2	TRBV6-5	TRBJ2-5	TGTGCCAGCAGTTACGGGGGTAGCGGGGGGCAAGAGACCCAGTACTTC	CASSYGGSGGQETQYF